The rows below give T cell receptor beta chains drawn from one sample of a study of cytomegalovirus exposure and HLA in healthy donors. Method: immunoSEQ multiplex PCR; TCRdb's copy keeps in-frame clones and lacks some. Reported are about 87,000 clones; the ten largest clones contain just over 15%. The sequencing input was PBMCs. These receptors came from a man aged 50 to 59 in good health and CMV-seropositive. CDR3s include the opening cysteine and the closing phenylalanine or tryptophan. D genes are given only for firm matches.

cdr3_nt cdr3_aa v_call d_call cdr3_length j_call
TGTGCCAGCAGCTTGGATATGTACGAGCAGTACTTC CASSLDMYEQYF TRBV5-4 - 12 TRBJ2-7
TGTGCCAGTAAAATGGGGGGTCTTCGAAACTATGGCTACACCTTC CASKMGGLRNYGYTF TRBV19 - 15 TRBJ1-2
TGTGCCACCAGCTGGACACTGAACACTGAAGCTTTCTTT CATSWTLNTEAFF TRBV15 - 13 TRBJ1-1
TGTGCCTCGGAACAGGGGGCAGGGACTGAAGCTTTCTTT CASEQGAGTEAFF TRBV30 TRBD1 13 TRBJ1-1
TGTGCCTGGAGTAGCGGGTACCAGGGATATGGCTACACCTTC CAWSSGYQGYGYTF TRBV30 - 14 TRBJ1-2
TGTGCCAGCAGTCGGGACAGGGAGAAGTATGGCTACACCTTC CASSRDREKYGYTF TRBV6-5 TRBD1 14 TRBJ1-2
TGTGCCACCTCGACAGGGTCTGGAAACACCATATATTTT CATSTGSGNTIYF TRBV2 TRBD1 13 TRBJ1-3
TGTGCCAGCAGCTTAACCAGCAGGCTAGCGGGAGCGGTTGAGCAGTTCTTC CASSLTSRLAGAVEQFF TRBV7-8 TRBD2 17 TRBJ2-1
TGTGCCTGGAGTATTCCCGGACAGGGACATGGCTACACCTTC CAWSIPGQGHGYTF TRBV30 TRBD1 14 TRBJ1-2
TGCGCCAGTGGAGGGATGAACACCGGGGAGCTGTTTTTT CASGGMNTGELFF TRBV10-1 - 13 TRBJ2-2
TGTGCCTGGGCCTCAGGGAGGGAGACCCAGTACTTC CAWASGRETQYF TRBV30 - 12 TRBJ2-5
TGTGCCAGCAGTTACAAGGGACAGGGGACTGAAGCTTTCTTT CASSYKGQGTEAFF TRBV6-6 TRBD1 14 TRBJ1-1
TGTGCCTGCTCGACAGGTGCGGTTGGCTACACCTTC CACSTGAVGYTF TRBV30 - 12 TRBJ1-2
TGTGCCAGCAGTGTCGGACAGCCCTACGAGCAGTACTTC CASSVGQPYEQYF TRBV6-6 - 13 TRBJ2-7
TGTGCCAGCAGCTTACCCGGGACTAGTAATGAGCAGTTCTTC CASSLPGTSNEQFF TRBV7-8 TRBD2 14 TRBJ2-1
TGCGCCAGCAGCTTGGCCCTGGCAGGGGTTAGGGAACTGTTTTTT CASSLALAGVRELFF TRBV5-1 - 15 TRBJ1-4
TGTGCCAGCTCACCAAAGTGGGGGGTGGGGAGCTTGGGGAGGCCGTACACAGATACGCAGTATTTT CASSPKWGVGSLGRPYTDTQYF TRBV18 - 22 TRBJ2-3
TGTGCCAGTAGTATATCACAGGGGGACTATGGCTACACCTTC CASSISQGDYGYTF TRBV19 TRBD1 14 TRBJ1-2
TGTGCCAGCTCCCAAGACATCTCTGAGCAGTACTTC CASSQDISEQYF TRBV18 - 12 TRBJ2-7
TGTGCCAGCAGCCTTCGACAGAGCTCCTACGAGCAGTACTTC CASSLRQSSYEQYF TRBV11-3 - 14 TRBJ2-7
TGTGCCAGTAGTATCGGGCTAGCGGGAGGGTACTGGGAGACCCAGTACTTC CASSIGLAGGYWETQYF TRBV19 TRBD2 17 TRBJ2-5
TGTGCCAGCAGCACCGGGACAGATGTTGGGGAGCAGTTCTTC CASSTGTDVGEQFF TRBV7-2 TRBD1 14 TRBJ2-1
TGTGCCAGTAGTATGGGTCAGGGGATCTCTGGGGCCAACGTCCTGACTTTC CASSMGQGISGANVLTF TRBV19 - 17 TRBJ2-6
TGCGCCAGCAGCCTGGACGGTGACTATGGCTACACCTTC CASSLDGDYGYTF TRBV5-1 - 13 TRBJ1-2
TGTGCCAGCAGTTACGGGACAACGAACACTGAAGCTTTCTTT CASSYGTTNTEAFF TRBV6-5 - 14 TRBJ1-1